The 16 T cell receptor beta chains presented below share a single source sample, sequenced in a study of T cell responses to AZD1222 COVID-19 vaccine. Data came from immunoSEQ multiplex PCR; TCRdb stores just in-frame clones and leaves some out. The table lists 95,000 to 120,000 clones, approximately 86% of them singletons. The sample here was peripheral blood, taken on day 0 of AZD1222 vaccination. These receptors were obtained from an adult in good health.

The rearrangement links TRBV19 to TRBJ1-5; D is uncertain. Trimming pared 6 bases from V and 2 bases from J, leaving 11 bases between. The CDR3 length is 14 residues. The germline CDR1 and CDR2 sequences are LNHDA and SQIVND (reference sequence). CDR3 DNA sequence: TGTGCCAGTAGCCGGTTGAATGGCAATCAGCCCCAGCATTTT. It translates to CASSRLNGNQPQHF.

CDR3 in DNA: TGTGCCAGCAGCGCCGGGACAGGGGGGAACACTGAAGCTTTCTTT. Translating gives CASSAGTGGNTEAFF. The rearrangement links TRBV7-3 to TRBJ1-1; 11 bases agree with TRBD1. Germline V gene data show CDR1 as SGHTA and CDR2 as FQGTGA. The length of the CDR3 is 15 residues. With 5 bases clipped from V and 1 base from J, the junction kept 3 bases outside the gene matches.

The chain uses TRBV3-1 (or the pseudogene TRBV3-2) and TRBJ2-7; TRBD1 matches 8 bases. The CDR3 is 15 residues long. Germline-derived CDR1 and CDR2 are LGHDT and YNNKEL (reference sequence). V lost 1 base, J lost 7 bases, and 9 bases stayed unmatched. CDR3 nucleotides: TGTGCCAGCAGCCAAGGAGACAGGGGTGTGAGTGAGCAGTACTTC. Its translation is CASSQGDRGVSEQYF.

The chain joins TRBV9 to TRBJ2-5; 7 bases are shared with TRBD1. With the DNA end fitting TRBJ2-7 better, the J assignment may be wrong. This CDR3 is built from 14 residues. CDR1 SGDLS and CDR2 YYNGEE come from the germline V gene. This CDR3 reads CASSVRDSPSEQYF. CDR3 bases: TGTGCCAGCAGCGTCCGGGACAGCCCATCCGAGCAGTACTTC.

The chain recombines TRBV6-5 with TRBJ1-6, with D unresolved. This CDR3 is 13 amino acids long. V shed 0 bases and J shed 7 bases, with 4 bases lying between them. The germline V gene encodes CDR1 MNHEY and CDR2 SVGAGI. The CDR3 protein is CASSYSRNSPLHF. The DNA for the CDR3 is TGTGCCAGCAGTTACTCCCGGAATTCACCCCTCCACTTT.

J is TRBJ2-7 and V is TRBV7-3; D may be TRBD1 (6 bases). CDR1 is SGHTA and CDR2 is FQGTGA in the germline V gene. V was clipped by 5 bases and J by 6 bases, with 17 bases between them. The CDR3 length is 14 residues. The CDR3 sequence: CASSATGSVGEQYF. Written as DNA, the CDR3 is TGTGCCAGCAGCGCTACAGGGAGTGTGGGCGAGCAGTACTTC.

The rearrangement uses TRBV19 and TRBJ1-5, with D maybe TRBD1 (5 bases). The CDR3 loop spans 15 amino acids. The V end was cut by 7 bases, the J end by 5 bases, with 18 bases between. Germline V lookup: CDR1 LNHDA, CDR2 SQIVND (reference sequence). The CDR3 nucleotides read TGTGCCAGTACCCCAGTAGACAGTTTTGATCAGCCCCAGCATTTT. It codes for CASTPVDSFDQPQHF.

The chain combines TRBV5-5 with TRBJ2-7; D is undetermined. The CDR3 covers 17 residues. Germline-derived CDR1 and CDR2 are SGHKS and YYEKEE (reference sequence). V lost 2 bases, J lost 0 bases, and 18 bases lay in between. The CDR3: CASSFRQVALNSYEQYF. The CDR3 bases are TGTGCCAGCAGCTTTCGGCAGGTGGCTTTGAACTCCTACGAGCAGTACTTC. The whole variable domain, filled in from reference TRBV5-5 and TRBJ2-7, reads DAGVTQSPTHLIKTRGQQVTLRCSPISGHKSVSWYQQVLGQGPQFIFQYYEKEERGRGNFPDRFSARQFPNYSSELNVNALLLGDSALYLCASSFRQVALNSYEQYFGPGTRLTVT.

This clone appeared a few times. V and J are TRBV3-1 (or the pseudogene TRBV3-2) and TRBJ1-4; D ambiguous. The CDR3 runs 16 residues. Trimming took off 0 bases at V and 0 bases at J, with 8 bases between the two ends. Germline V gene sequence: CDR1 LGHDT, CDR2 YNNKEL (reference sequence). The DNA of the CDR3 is TGTGCCAGCAGCCAAGACCCCAGATCAACTAATGAAAAACTGTTTTTT. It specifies CASSQDPRSTNEKLFF.

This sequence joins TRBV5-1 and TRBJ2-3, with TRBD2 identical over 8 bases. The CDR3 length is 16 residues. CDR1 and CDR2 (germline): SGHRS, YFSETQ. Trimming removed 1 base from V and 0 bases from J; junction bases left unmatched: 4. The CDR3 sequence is CASSLRGGGSTDTQYF. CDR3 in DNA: TGCGCCAGCAGCTTGCGGGGCGGGGGGAGCACAGATACGCAGTATTTT.

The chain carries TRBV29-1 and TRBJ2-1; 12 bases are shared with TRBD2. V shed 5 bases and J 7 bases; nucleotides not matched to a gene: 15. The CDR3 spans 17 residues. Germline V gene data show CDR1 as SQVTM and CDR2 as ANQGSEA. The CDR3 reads CSVPQGPSGGAWNEQFF. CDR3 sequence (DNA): TGCAGCGTTCCCCAGGGGCCTAGCGGGGGGGCTTGGAATGAGCAGTTCTTC.

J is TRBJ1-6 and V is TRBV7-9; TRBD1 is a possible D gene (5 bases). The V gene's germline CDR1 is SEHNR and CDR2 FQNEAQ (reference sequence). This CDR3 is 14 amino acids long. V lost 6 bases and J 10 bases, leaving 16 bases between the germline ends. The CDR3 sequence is CASSDLGGDSPLHF. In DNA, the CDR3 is TGTGCCAGCAGTGACCTCGGGGGTGACTCACCCCTCCACTTT.

The CDR3 sequence: CASSLDAGGVSFF. In DNA, the CDR3 is TGTGCCAGCAGCTTAGACGCAGGGGGAGTATCTTTCTTT. This chain connects TRBV7-6 to TRBJ1-1, with 7 bases fitting TRBD1. The CDR3 spans 13 residues. CDR1 and CDR2 (germline): SGHVS, FNYEAQ. With V trimmed by 1 base and J by 12 bases, 8 bases remained unmatched.

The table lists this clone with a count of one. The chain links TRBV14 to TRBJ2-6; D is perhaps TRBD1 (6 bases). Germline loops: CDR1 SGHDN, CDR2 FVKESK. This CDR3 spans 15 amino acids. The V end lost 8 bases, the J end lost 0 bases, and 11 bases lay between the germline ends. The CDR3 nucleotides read TGTGCCAGCGCACAGGGAACCTCTGGGGCCAACGTCCTGACTTTC. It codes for CASAQGTSGANVLTF. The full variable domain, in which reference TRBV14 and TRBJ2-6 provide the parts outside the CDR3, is EAGVTQFPSHSVIEKGQTVTLRCDPISGHDNLYWYRRVMGKEIKFLLHFVKESKQDESGMPNNRFLAERTGGTYSTLKVQPAELEDSGVYFCASAQGTSGANVLTFGAGSRLTVL.

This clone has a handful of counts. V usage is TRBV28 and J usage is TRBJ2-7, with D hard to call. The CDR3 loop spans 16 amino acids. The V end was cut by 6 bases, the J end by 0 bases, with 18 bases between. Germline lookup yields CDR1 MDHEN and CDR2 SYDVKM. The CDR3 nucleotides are TGTGCCAGCAGAACCGCGTGGCTGTCCTTCTCCTACGAGCAGTACTTC. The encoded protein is CASRTAWLSFSYEQYF.

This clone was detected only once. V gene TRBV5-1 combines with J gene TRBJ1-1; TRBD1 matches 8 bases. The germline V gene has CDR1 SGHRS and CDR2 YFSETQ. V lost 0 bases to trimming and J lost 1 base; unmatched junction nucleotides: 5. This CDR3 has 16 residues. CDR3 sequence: CASSLAQGAGNTEAFF. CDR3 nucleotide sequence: TGCGCCAGCAGCTTGGCGCAGGGGGCGGGGAACACTGAAGCTTTCTTT. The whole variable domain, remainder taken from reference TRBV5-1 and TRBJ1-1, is KAGVTQTPRYLIKTRGQQVTLSCSPISGHRSVSWYQQTPGQGLQFLFEYFSETQRNKGNFPGRFSGRQFSNSRSEMNVSTLELGDSALYLCASSLAQGAGNTEAFFGQGTRLTVV.